This TCR beta chain is from a study of cytomegalovirus exposure and HLA in healthy donors. PCR amplification relied on 60 Vbeta primers (plus 13 Jbeta primers). The data were produced by immunoSEQ multiplex PCR, yet TCRdb's version contains in-frame clones alone and is incomplete. The sample has about 70,000 clones; roughly 89% are singletons. Trimming cost V 1 base and J 2 bases; bases outside gene matches: 3. Germline loops: CDR1 SGHNT, CDR2 YYREEE (reference sequence). The CDR3 spans 16 residues. Comments on this clone: Antigen specificity is unknown.

General observations from the study: It has been reported that TCR beta sequences accurately predicted the HLA-A and HLA-B alleles of most subjects.

The TCR comes from a woman between 25 and 40 years old in good health and CMV-seronegative. The sequenced material came from PBMCs. This sequence joins TRBV5-4 and TRBJ2-2; 9 positions agree with TRBD2. CDR3 amino acids: CASSLKREANTGELFF. CDR3 nucleotide sequence: TGTGCCAGCAGCTTGAAGCGGGAGGCCAACACCGGGGAGCTGTTTTTT.